The 8 T cell receptor beta chains below were found in one sample sequenced in a study of T-cell reconstitution after alpha-beta-depleted transplantation in children (TCRdb year 2016). The treatment or condition label of this sample denotes: allogeneic hematopoietic cell transplantation with graft depleted of TCRalphabeta T cells and CD19 B cells. The library relied on PCR. Data came from an Illumina HiSeq 2500. To normalize quantification of the TCRbeta repertoire, the TCR libraries were built with molecular barcoding that relied on unique molecular identifiers. TCRdb applied fastp at Q25 and MiXCR to the public reads, then kept only in-frame beta chains. Each CDR3 protein gets just one entry, which takes the most common genes and DNA from the rows behind it. This sample comprises about 90,000 distinct CDR3 sequences, less than 20% of them detected only once. About 19% of the sample is taken by the ten largest.

The sample was PBMCs, mostly from graft donor cells, taken 180 days after TCRalphabeta/CD19-depleted stem cell transplant. Receptors were obtained from a male patient between 2 and 10 years old who had a stem cell transplant for acute lymphoblastic leukemia, so the T cells may come from the graft donor.

This clonotype was counted between two and nine times. The chain carries TRBV6-2 or TRBV6-3 and TRBJ1-2, with D tentatively TRBD1 (5 bases). Germline lookup yields CDR1 MNHEY and CDR2 SVGEGT. The CDR3 has 14 amino acids. V was cut by 0 bases and J by 4 bases, with 9 bases left in between. CDR3 coding DNA: TGTGCCAGCAGTTACTCAGGGACGGTCTATGGCTACACCTTC. It codes for CASSYSGTVYGYTF.

This chain connects TRBV14 to TRBJ2-3; unclear D gene. V shed 6 bases and J shed 2 bases, with 9 bases lying between them. This CDR3 spans 13 amino acids. Germline loops: CDR1 SGHDN, CDR2 FVKESK. The CDR3 region is CASRQLPTDTQYF. The CDR3 bases are TGTGCCAGCAGACAACTACCCACAGATACGCAGTATTTT.

The chain couples TRBV7-9 to TRBJ1-1, with D hard to call. V was trimmed by 6 bases and J by 7 bases, leaving 9 bases between them. The germline V gene encodes CDR1 SEHNR and CDR2 FQNEAQ (reference sequence). The CDR3 contains 11 residues. The CDR3 is CASRDIVEAFF. Here the CDR3 DNA reads TGTGCCAGCAGGGATATTGTTGAAGCTTTCTTT.

The chain joins TRBV6-1 to TRBJ1-1; 8 nucleotides align to TRBD1. Germline V CDR1 and CDR2: MNHNS, SASEGT. The CDR3 totals 13 residues. Trimming at V came to 3 bases and at J to 5 bases, leaving 2 bases not matched to a gene. The CDR3 is CASSDRQGTEAFF. The CDR3 DNA sequence: TGTGCCAGCAGTGACAGACAGGGGACTGAAGCTTTCTTT.

This clonotype was counted a few times. A much larger clone differs by one base, so this may be a read error. The chain employs TRBV20-1 and TRBJ2-2; TRBD1 is a possible D gene (6 bases). Germline V CDR1 and CDR2: DFQATT, SNEGSKA (reference sequence). The CDR3 contains 17 residues. The CDR3 DNA sequence: TGCTGTGCTAGAGACGTTAGGACAGCCGGATACACCGGGGAGCTGTTTTTT. Its translation is CCARDVRTAGYTGELFF.

In this sample, this clonotype turned up many times. The gene calls are TRBV5-6 and TRBJ2-1; no clear D. The CDR3 has 16 amino acids. The V end lost 0 bases, the J end lost 2 bases, and 12 bases lay between the germline ends. CDR1 SGHDT and CDR2 YYEEEE come from the germline V gene. CDR3 sequence (DNA): TGTGCCAGCAGCTTGGTTCGTCAGGAACCCTACAATGAGCAGTTCTTC. It encodes CASSLVRQEPYNEQFF.

This clonotype is medium-sized (0.01 to 0.1%) in the sample. This chain joins TRBV7-2 and TRBJ2-7, with unresolved D. V lost 3 bases to trimming and J lost 3 bases, with 0 bases between them. From germline, CDR1 is SGHTA and CDR2 FQGNSA. This CDR3 has 10 residues. This chain's CDR3 is CASSFYEQYF. CDR3 sequence (DNA): TGTGCCAGCAGCTTCTACGAGCAGTACTTC.

V gene TRBV20-1 combines with J gene TRBJ2-7, with 9 bases lining up with TRBD1. The trim removed 3 bases at V and 4 bases at J, leaving 10 bases unmatched. The CDR3 has 15 amino acids. Per the germline V gene, CDR1 is DFQATT and CDR2 is SNEGSKA (reference sequence). The chain's CDR3 is CSASLTGTGPYEQYF. The CDR3 nucleotides are TGCAGTGCTAGCCTAACCGGGACAGGGCCTTACGAGCAGTACTTC.